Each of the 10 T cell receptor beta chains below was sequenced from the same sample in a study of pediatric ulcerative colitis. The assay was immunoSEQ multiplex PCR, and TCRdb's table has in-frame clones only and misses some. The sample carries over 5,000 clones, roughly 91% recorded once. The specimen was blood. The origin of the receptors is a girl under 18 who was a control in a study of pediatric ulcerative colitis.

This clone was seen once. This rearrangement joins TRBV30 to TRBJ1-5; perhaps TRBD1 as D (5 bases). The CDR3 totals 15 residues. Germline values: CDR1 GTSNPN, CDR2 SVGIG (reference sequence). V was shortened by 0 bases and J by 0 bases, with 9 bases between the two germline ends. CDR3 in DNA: TGTGCCTGGAGTGTACTTGGGACTAGCAATCAGCCCCAGCATTTT. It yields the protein CAWSVLGTSNQPQHF.

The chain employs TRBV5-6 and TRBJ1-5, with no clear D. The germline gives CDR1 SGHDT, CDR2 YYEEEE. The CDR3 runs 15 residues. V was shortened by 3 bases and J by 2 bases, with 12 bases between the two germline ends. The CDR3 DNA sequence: TGTGCCAGCAGCTCGTGGGTTGTGGGCAATCAGCCCCAGCATTTT. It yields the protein CASSSWVVGNQPQHF.

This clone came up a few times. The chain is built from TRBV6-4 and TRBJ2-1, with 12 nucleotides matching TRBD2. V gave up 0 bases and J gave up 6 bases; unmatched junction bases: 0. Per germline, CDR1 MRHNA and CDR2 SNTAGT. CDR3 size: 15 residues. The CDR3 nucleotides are TGTGCCAGCAGTGACTCGACTAGCGGGAGCAATGAGCAGTTCTTC. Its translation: CASSDSTSGSNEQFF.

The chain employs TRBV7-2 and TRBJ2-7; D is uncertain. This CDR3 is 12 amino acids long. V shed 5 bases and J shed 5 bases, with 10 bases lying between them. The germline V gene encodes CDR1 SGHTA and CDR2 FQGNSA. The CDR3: CASSDFFHEQYF. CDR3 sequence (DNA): TGTGCCAGCAGCGACTTTTTTCACGAGCAGTACTTC.

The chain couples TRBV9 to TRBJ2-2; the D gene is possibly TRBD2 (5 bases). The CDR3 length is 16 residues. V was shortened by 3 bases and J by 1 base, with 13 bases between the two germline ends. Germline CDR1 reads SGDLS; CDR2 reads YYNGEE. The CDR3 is CASSGSSRGNTGELFF. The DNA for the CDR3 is TGTGCCAGCAGCGGATCTAGCCGTGGGAACACCGGGGAGCTGTTTTTT.

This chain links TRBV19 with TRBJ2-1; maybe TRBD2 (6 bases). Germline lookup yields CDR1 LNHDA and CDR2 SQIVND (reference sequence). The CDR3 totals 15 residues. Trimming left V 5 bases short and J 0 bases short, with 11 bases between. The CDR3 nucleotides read TGTGCCAGTAGTTACGGGAGAGGCTCCTACAATGAGCAGTTCTTC. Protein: CASSYGRGSYNEQFF.

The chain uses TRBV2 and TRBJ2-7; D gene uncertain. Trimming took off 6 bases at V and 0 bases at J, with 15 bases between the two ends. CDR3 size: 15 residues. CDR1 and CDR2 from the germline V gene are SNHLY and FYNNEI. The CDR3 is CASRPPVSGSYEQYF. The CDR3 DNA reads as TGTGCCAGCAGACCCCCCGTTTCCGGCTCCTACGAGCAGTACTTC. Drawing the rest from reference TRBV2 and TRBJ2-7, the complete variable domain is EPEVTQTPSHQVTQMGQEVILRCVPISNHLYFYWYRQILGQKVEFLVSFYNNEISEKSEIFDDQFSVERPDGSNFTLKIRSTKLEDSAMYFCASRPPVSGSYEQYFGPGTRLTVT.

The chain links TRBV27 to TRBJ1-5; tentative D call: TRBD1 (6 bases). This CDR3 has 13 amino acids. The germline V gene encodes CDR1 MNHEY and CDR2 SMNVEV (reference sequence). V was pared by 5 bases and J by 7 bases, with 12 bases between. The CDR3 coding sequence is TGTGCCAGCAGTACAGGGAGCGGACAGCCCCAGCATTTT. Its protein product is CASSTGSGQPQHF.

The CDR3 bases are TGTGCCAGCAGTGCCGGGACAGGGGGCACAGATACGCAGTATTTT. It codes for CASSAGTGGTDTQYF. This rearrangement joins TRBV6-1 to TRBJ2-3; 10 nucleotides line up with TRBD1. CDR3 length: 15 amino acids. After removal of 4 bases from V and 1 base from J, the junction contained 2 bases not matched to a gene. The germline V gene has CDR1 MNHNS and CDR2 SASEGT.

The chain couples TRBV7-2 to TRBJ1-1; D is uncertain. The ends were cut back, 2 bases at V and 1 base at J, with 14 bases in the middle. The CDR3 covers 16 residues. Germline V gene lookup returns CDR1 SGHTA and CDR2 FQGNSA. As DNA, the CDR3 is TGTGCCAGCAGCTTATGGGCCCCTTCTTCGAACACTGAAGCTTTCTTT. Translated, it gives CASSLWAPSSNTEAFF.